This TCR beta chain was sequenced during a study of shared clonotypes between healthy human individuals (dated by TCRdb to the early 2020s). Context from the whole study: A couple of women and a few men aged 18 to 49 years were included in the cohort. To increase sequencing depth and limit assay-specific biases, TCR repertoire library preparation and sequencing were carried out by different laboratories using diverse techniques. Each donor's leukapheresis produced roughly between roughly 0.85 and 9.5 billion PBMCs. Blood TCR repertoires of roughly five healthy adults were deeply sequenced to estimate repertoire size and the extent of clonotype sharing between individuals. For each donor, three plates each were used for CD4 naive and CD4 memory, two plates were used for CD8 naive, and one plate was used for CD8 memory. Paper-wide results and their limitations: Even with the large sequencing depth, rarefaction of the sorted-subset datasets indicated that sequencing was incomplete. Because the study included a small number of donors, the genetic and exposure-history diversity represented was limited. Larger estimated clonotype richness was generally found for naive subsets than for memory subsets. Based on pairwise subsampling, the degree of clonotype sharing among donors was expected to be affected by sequencing depth. Sampling was restricted to blood, and TCR repertoires in tissue are likely to differ from TCR repertoires in blood. Compared with non-shared clonotypes, clonotypes shared by all four sorted-subset donors had higher generation probabilities. Across a handful of donors, 4.5% to 6.5% of naive CD4, roughly 3.3% of naive CD8, approximately 2.5% of memory CD4, and roughly 0.4% of memory CD8 clonotypes were shared.

The CDR3 numbers 14 residues from cysteine through phenylalanine. Just the 42-base CDR3 DNA is kept, in frame starting at base 1. CDR1 and CDR2 (SGHNT, YYREEE) derive from the germline V gene (reference sequence). The junction shows trimming of 0 bases on V and 4 bases on J, plus 9 bases between the germline ends. TCR CDR3 regions were amplified from genomic DNA by multiplex PCR using the deep immunoSEQ assay. For each cell subset, the extracted genomic DNA was distributed evenly across all wells of several immunoSEQ 96-well plates, and each plate served as one replicate. For sorted subsets, roughly 190 ng of genomic DNA, equivalent to some 33,000 T cell genomes, went into each replicate PCR. Purified libraries were measured with a Qubit 3.0 fluorometer, size-checked on a Bioanalyzer 2100, and measured again with the KAPA Library Quantification kit. Every immunoSEQ 96-well plate was sequenced on a dedicated single-read 150-cycle Illumina NextSeq 550 flow cell. The study's own analysis went as follows. Because only junctional sequences without quality scores were contained in the immunoSEQ output, filtering matching that applied to full-length reads could not be performed. Sequences were annotated with PyIR, a Python wrapper for IgBLAST v1.9, using IMGT germline references to assign V/J genes and CDR3. Reads with weak V/J assignments (E-value above 1e-6), missing CDR3, stop codons, out-of-frame junctions, or ambiguous translated residues were removed. V3J clonotypes were defined as sequences sharing an identical inferred V gene, J gene, and CDR3 amino acid sequence. Percentage overlap between repertoires was calculated by dividing the number of shared unique clonotypes by the size of the smaller repertoire. Richness of each repertoire was evaluated using RTK rarefaction, the Chao1 estimator, and Recon v2.1 estimates of unobserved clonotypes. For all TCRbeta clonotypes obtained by the gDNA method from a few donors, generation probabilities were computed with OLGA. TCRdb took this table from immuneACCESS and kept in-frame rearrangements with V and J called. Such tables lack part of the clones; where checked against another copy, unresolved V genes explain under half of the gap, and the rest is unexplained. From that table come the V and J calls and clone size; the DNA was used to work out D and trimming. The sample yields roughly 1 million clones; roughly 70% were counted once. The biggest ten clones account for over 1.3% of the sample.

The donors were healthy, HIV-negative adults who had no recently reported acute infections or vaccinations. Every donor was a Caucasian adult residing in Nashville, Tennessee, USA. Magnetic negative selection was used to enrich CD4+ T cells, after which naive cells were positively selected on CD45RA and the negative fraction became the memory subset. Blood was collected by leukapheresis, and PBMCs were isolated by Ficoll-Histopaque density gradient centrifugation and then cryopreserved in liquid nitrogen vapor phase. Analytical flow cytometry was used to check the purity and quantity of each magnetically sorted T cell population. Genomic DNA was isolated from every sorted fraction and measured by UV absorbance on a Nanodrop 2000c. As concerns this clone: Its antigen target is currently unknown. No base quality values were provided; no much bigger clone lies one nucleotide off.

This TCR came from a man aged 18 to 29 in good health. Sequenced input: memory CD4+ T cells sorted from blood. Taken with the paper, the label for cell subset or site translates to: CD45RA-negative fraction. In this chain, TRBV5-4 is recombined with TRBJ2-3; the best D guess is TRBD1, with 5 bases matching. The CDR3 region: CASSLGQTPDTQYF. The DNA sequence follows: TGTGCCAGCAGCTTGGGACAGACTCCAGATACGCAGTATTTT. The CDR3 plus the reference TRBV5-4 and TRBJ2-3 genes for the other parts give the full variable domain: ETGVTQSPTHLIKTRGQQVTLRCSSQSGHNTVSWYQQALGQGPQFIFQYYREEENGRGNFPPRFSGLQFPNYSSELNVNALELDDSALYLCASSLGQTPDTQYFGPGTRLTVL.